The clone carrying this T cell receptor (beta chain) was counted between two and nine times. The antigen is undetermined. In making TCR beta libraries, quantitative 5'-RACE with molecular barcodes was used. From the 5' RACE reads, TCRdb called clonotypes with MiXCR, one entry per CDR3 protein. The data show approximately 220,000 distinct CDR3 sequences, about a quarter seen once. The data stem from a study of CD8 T cells in ankylosing spondylitis. Germline V CDR1 and CDR2: SQVTM, ANQGSEA. Trimming shortened V by 6 bases and J by 7 bases, and 10 bases separated the two germline ends. The CDR3 sequence is 11 residues long. Study-wide results and limits: It was reported that disease-linked clones were significantly enriched in matched ankylosing spondylitis synovial fluid.

The source is a male donor with ankylosing spondylitis or in good health (not recorded which). The specimen was blood, either unsorted or a sorted T cell fraction (not recorded which). The rearrangement joins TRBV29-1 to TRBJ2-1; D not resolved. The CDR3 loop reads CSVAEGNEQFF. CDR3 sequence (DNA): TGCAGCGTGGCGGAAGGGAATGAGCAGTTCTTC.